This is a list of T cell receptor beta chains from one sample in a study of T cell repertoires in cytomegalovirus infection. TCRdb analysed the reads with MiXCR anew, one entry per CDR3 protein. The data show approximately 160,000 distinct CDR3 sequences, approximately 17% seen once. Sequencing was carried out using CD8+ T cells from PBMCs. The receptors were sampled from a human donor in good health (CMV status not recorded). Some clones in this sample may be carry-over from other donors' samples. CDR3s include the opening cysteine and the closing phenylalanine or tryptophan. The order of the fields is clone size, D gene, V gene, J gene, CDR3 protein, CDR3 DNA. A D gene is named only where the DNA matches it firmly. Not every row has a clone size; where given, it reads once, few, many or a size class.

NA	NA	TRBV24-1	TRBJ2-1	CATSAKSGLDEQFF	TGTGCCACCAGTGCCAAATCAGGGTTGGATGAGCAGTTCTTC
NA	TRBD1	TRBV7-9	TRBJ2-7	CASRGERDRYEQYF	TGTGCCAGCAGGGGGGAACGGGACAGATACGAGCAGTACTTC
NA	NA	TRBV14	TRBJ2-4	CASSPGSKNIQYF	TGTGCCAGCAGCCCCGGGAGCAAAAACATTCAGTACTTC
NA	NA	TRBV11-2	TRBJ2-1	CASSSDNEQFF	TGTGCCAGCAGCTCGGACAATGAGCAGTTCTTC
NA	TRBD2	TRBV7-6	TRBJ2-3	CASSLHLAGEENTQYF	TGTGCCAGCAGCTTACATTTAGCGGGAGAAGAAAATACGCAGTATTTT
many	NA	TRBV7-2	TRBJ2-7	CASSFPSVAYEQYF	TGTGCCAGCAGCTTCCCTAGCGTTGCCTACGAGCAGTACTTC
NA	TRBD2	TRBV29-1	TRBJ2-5	CSVESGTSGIVETQYF	TGCAGCGTTGAAAGTGGGACTAGCGGGATAGTAGAGACCCAGTACTTC
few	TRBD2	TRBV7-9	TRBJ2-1	CASSYGLAYEQFF	TGTGCCAGCAGCTACGGACTAGCTTACGAGCAGTTCTTC
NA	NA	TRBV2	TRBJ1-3	CASSPDRTSGNTIYF	TGTGCCAGCAGTCCCGACAGGACCTCTGGAAACACCATATATTTT
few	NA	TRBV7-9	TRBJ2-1	CASSSSRASGAYNEQFF	TGTGCCAGCAGCTCCTCACGGGCTAGTGGCGCCTACAATGAGCAGTTCTTC
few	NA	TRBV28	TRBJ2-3	CASSRQARTSGTDTQYF	TGTGCCAGCAGTAGACAGGCTCGTACCTCGGGCACAGATACGCAGTATTTT
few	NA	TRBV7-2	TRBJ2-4	CASSLASAGANIQYF	TGTGCCAGCAGCTTAGCGTCGGCGGGGGCGAACATTCAGTACTTC
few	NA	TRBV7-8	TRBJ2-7	CASSLGTEEQYF	TGTGCCAGCAGCTTAGGAACCGAAGAGCAGTACTTC
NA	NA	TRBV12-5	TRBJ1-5	CASGIGDPQHF	TGTGCTAGTGGGATCGGCGATCCCCAGCATTTT
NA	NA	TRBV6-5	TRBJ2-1	CASSYKRALSSYNEQFF	TGTGCCAGCAGTTACAAGCGAGCCCTGAGCTCCTACAATGAGCAGTTCTTC
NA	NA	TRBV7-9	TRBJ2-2	CASSSRGGRTYPTGELFF	TGTGCCAGCAGCTCGAGAGGGGGACGAACATACCCAACCGGGGAGCTGTTTTTT
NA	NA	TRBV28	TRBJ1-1	CASSLLEMNTEAFF	TGTGCCAGCAGTTTACTGGAGATGAACACTGAAGCTTTCTTT
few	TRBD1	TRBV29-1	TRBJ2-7	CSVEDSQGTGYSYEQYF	TGCAGCGTTGAAGACAGTCAGGGGACAGGGTACTCCTACGAGCAGTACTTC
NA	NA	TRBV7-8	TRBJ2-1	CASSQQTLVRVGEQFF	TGTGCCAGCAGCCAACAGACCCTAGTGAGGGTCGGTGAGCAGTTCTTC
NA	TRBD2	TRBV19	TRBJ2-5	CASSIAWGRGETQYF	TGTGCCAGTAGTATAGCGTGGGGGAGGGGCGAGACCCAGTACTTC
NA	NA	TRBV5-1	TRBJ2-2	CASSLVRDTPGRELFF	TGCGCCAGCAGCTTGGTCCGGGACACCCCAGGGAGGGAGCTGTTTTTT
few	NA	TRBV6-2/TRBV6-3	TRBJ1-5	CASSYSISEGQPQHF	TGTGCCAGCAGTTACTCGATATCAGAAGGTCAGCCCCAGCATTTT
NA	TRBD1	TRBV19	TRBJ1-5	CASSINPGGPQPQHF	TGTGCCAGTAGTATCAACCCAGGGGGCCCTCAGCCCCAGCATTTT
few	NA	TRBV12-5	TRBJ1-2	CASGLLQGGGYTF	TGTGCTAGTGGTCTCCTCCAGGGAGGGGGCTACACCTTC
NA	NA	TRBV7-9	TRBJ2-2	CASSLRSTNTGELFF	TGTGCCAGCAGCTTACGCTCTACGAACACCGGGGAGCTGTTTTTT
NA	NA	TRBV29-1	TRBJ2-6	CSVELRGRGANVLTF	TGCAGCGTTGAGTTACGGGGTCGTGGGGCCAACGTCCTGACTTTC
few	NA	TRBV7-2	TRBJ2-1	CASSLRGGPPGSYNEQFF	TGTGCCAGCAGCTTAAGGGGCGGACCCCCCGGGTCCTACAATGAGCAGTTCTTC
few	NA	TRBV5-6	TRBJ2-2	CASSLETYTGELFF	TGTGCCAGCAGCTTGGAGACCTACACCGGGGAGCTGTTTTTT
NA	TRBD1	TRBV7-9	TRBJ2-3	CASSLAPGGDTPTDTQYF	TGTGCCAGCAGCTTAGCGCCAGGGGGAGACACTCCCACAGATACGCAGTATTTT
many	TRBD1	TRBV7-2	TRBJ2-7	CASSLELPGGYEQYF	TGTGCCAGCAGCTTAGAGCTTCCAGGGGGCTACGAGCAGTACTTC
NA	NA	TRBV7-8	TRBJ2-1	CASSMGDPYNEQFF	TGTGCCAGCAGCATGGGGGACCCCTACAATGAGCAGTTCTTC
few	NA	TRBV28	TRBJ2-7	CASSLPVGDYEQYF	TGTGCCAGCAGTTTACCGGTTGGGGACTACGAGCAGTACTTC
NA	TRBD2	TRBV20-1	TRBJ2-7	CSARDTPRLAGSYEQYF	TGCAGTGCTAGAGATACGCCCCGACTAGCCGGCTCCTACGAGCAGTACTTC
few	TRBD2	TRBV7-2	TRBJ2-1	CASSPSGGIHNEQFF	TGTGCCAGCAGCCCTAGCGGGGGGATTCACAATGAGCAGTTCTTC
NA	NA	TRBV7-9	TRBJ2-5	CASSTWDGQETQYF	TGTGCCAGCAGCACCTGGGACGGACAAGAGACCCAGTACTTC
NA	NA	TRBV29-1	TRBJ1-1	CSGVAENTEAFF	TGCAGCGGAGTTGCGGAGAACACTGAAGCTTTCTTT
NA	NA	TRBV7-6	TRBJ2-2	CASEPGQRNTGELFF	TGTGCCAGTGAACCGGGACAAAGGAACACCGGGGAGCTGTTTTTT
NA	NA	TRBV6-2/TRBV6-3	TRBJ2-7	CASSYAGPPLNEQYF	TGTGCCAGCAGTTACGCCGGGCCGCCGCTCAACGAGCAGTACTTC
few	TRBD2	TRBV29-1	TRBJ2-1	CSVELAESSYNEQFF	TGCAGCGTTGAACTAGCGGAAAGCTCCTACAATGAGCAGTTCTTC
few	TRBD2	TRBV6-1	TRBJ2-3	CASSELAGADTQYF	TGTGCCAGCAGTGAACTAGCGGGAGCAGATACGCAGTATTTT
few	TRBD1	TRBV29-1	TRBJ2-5	CSVDGQGRETQYF	TGCAGCGTTGATGGACAGGGGAGAGAGACCCAGTACTTC
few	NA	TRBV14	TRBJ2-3	CASSQGHFTTDTQYF	TGTGCCAGCAGCCAAGGACACTTCACCACAGATACGCAGTATTTT
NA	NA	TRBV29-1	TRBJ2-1	CSVETSSPNEQFF	TGCAGCGTTGAAACTAGCTCGCCCAATGAGCAGTTCTTC
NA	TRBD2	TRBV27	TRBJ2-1	CASSPTVSRGRTNEQFF	TGTGCCAGCAGTCCAACTGTCTCTCGCGGGAGAACAAATGAGCAGTTCTTC
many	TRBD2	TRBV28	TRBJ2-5	CASRLHFPPGGQYF	TGTGCCAGCAGGCTTCACTTCCCCCCGGGAGGCCAGTACTTC
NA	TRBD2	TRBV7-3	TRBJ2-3	CASSLAGHTDTQYF	TGTGCCAGCAGCCTAGCGGGACACACAGATACGCAGTATTTT
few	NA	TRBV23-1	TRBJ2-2	CASSQMSGRNTGELFF	TGCGCCAGCAGTCAAATGTCAGGGAGAAACACCGGGGAGCTGTTTTTT
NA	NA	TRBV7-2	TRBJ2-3	CASSLEATLARSSTDTQYF	TGTGCCAGCAGCTTAGAGGCTACCCTAGCCCGGAGTAGCACAGATACGCAGTATTTT
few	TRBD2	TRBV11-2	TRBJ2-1	CASTTSGRAYEQFF	TGTGCCAGCACCACTAGCGGGAGGGCCTATGAGCAGTTCTTC